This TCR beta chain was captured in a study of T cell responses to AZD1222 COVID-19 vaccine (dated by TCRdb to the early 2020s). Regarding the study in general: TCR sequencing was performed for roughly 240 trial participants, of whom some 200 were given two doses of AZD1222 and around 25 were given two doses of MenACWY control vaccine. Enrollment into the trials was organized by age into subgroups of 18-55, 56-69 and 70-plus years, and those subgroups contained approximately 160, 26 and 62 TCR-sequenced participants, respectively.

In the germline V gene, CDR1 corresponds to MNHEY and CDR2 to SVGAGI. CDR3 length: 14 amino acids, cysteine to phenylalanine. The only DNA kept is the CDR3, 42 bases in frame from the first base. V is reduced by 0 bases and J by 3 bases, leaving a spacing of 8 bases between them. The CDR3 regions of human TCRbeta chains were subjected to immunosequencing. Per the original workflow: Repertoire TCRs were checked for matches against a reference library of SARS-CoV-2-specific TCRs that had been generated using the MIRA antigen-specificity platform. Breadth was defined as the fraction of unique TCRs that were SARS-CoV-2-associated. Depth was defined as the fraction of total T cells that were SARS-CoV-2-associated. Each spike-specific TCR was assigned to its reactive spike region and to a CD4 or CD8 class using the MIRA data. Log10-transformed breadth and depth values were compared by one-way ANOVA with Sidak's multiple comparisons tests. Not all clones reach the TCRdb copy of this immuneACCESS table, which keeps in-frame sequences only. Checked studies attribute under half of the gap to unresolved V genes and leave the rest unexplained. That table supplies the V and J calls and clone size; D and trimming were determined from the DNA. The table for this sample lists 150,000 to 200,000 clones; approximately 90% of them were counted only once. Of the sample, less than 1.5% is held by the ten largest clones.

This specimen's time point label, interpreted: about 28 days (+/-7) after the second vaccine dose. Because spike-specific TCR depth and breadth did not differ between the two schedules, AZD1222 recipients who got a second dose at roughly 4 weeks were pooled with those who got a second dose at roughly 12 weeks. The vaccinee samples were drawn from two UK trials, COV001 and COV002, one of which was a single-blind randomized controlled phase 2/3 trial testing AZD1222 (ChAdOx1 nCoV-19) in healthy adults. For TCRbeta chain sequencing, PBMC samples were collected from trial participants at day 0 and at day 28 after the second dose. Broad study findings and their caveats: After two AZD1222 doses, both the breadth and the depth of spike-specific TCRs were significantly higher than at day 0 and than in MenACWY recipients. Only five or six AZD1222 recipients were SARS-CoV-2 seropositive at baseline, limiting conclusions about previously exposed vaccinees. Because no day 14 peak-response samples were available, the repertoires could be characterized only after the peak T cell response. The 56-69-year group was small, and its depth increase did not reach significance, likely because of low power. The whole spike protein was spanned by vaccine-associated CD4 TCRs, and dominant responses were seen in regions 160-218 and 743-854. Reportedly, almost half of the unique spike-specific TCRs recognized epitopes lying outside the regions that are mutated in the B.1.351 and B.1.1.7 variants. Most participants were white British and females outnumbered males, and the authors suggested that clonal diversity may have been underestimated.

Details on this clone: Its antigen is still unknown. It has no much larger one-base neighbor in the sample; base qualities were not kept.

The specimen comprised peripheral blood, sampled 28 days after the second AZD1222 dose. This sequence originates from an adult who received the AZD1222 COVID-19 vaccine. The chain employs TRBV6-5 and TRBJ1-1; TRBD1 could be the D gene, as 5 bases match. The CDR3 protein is CASSYSVGHTEAFF. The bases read TGTGCCAGCAGTTACTCGGTGGGGCACACTGAAGCTTTCTTT.